Below, one T cell receptor (beta chain) is given with its context. Germline loops: CDR1 LNHNV, CDR2 YYDKDF (reference sequence). The length of the CDR3 is 17 residues. J lost 4 bases, V lost 3 bases, and 10 bases had no gene match. The data originate from a study of OX40 agonist ivuxolimab in advanced cancers. The protocol was immunoSEQ multiplex PCR, while the TCRdb copy is restricted to in-frame clones and leaves out a portion. The repertoire consists of 45,000 to 65,000 clones, with 77% occurring once and the leading ten covering roughly 6.5%. The chain joins TRBV15 to TRBJ2-2; TRBD1 matches 8 bases. The source is an adult with an advanced solid tumor such as melanoma, head and neck, liver or kidney cancer. Sequencing used CD4+ or CD8+ T cells sorted from blood, obtained in a trial of the OX40 agonist ivuxolimab. The CDR3 loop is CATSRGVRGRGTGELFF. The CDR3 DNA sequence: TGTGCCACCAGCAGGGGGGTCAGGGGGCGCGGCACCGGGGAGCTGTTTTTT.